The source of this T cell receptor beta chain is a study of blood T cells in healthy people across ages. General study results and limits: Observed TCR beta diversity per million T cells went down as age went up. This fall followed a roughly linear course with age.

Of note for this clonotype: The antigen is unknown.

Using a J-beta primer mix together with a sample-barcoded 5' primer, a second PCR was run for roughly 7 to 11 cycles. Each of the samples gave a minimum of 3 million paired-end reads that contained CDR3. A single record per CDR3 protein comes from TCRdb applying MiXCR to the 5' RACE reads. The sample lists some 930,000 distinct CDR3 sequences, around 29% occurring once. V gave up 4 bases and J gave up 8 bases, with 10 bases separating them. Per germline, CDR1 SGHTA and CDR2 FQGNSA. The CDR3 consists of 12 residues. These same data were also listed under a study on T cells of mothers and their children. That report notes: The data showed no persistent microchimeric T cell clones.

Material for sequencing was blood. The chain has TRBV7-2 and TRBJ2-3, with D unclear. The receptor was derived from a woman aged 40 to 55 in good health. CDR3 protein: CASSSIPRTQYF. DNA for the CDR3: TGTGCCAGCAGCTCTATACCTCGTACGCAGTATTTT.